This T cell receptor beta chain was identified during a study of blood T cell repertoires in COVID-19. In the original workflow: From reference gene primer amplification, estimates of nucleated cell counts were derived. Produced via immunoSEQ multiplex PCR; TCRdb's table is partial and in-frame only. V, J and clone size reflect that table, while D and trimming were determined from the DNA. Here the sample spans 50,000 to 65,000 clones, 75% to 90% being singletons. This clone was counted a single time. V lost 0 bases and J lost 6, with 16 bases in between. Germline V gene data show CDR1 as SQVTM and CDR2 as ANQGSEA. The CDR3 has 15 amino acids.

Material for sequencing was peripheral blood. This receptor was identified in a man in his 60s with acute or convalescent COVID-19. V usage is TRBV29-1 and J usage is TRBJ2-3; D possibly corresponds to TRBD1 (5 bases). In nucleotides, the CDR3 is TGCAGCGTTGAAGATAAGGACACCCCGAGGGATACGCAGTATTTT. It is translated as CSVEDKDTPRDTQYF.